Listed below are T cell receptor beta chains from one sample, sequenced in a study of T cell responses to AZD1222 COVID-19 vaccine. Profiling relied on immunoSEQ multiplex PCR, and the TCRdb table lists in-frame clones only, not all of them. Of more than 150,000 clones in the sample, 94% are singletons; the top ten hold 9.2%. The specimen was peripheral blood, collected on day 0 of AZD1222 vaccination. These receptors were taken from an adult in good health. Both conserved end residues are part of each CDR3. A D gene is named only where the DNA matches it firmly. Not every row has a clone size; where given, it reads once, few, many or a size class.

j_call: TRBJ2-3; v_call: TRBV25-1; d_call: TRBD2; clone_size: -; cdr3_nt: TGTGCCAGCAGTGGCGGACTAGCGGGAAACACAGATACGCAGTATTTT; cdr3_aa: CASSGGLAGNTDTQYF
j_call: TRBJ2-7; v_call: TRBV6-1; d_call: -; clone_size: -; cdr3_nt: TGTGCCAGCAGTGAAGGCAGGATCTACGAGCAGTACTTC; cdr3_aa: CASSEGRIYEQYF
j_call: TRBJ2-3; v_call: TRBV29-1; d_call: TRBD1; clone_size: -; cdr3_nt: TGCAGCGCACCGACAGGGGGTCTAGTAGATACGCAGTATTTT; cdr3_aa: CSAPTGGLVDTQYF
j_call: TRBJ1-1; v_call: TRBV28; d_call: -; clone_size: -; cdr3_nt: TGTGCCAGCAGTCCTATATTGGGGATGAACACTGAAGCTTTCTTT; cdr3_aa: CASSPILGMNTEAFF
j_call: TRBJ2-1; v_call: TRBV19; d_call: -; clone_size: -; cdr3_nt: TGTGCCAGTAGTATAGGGGTACGAGGAACCAGCCCCTACAATGAGCAGTTCTTC; cdr3_aa: CASSIGVRGTSPYNEQFF
j_call: TRBJ2-1; v_call: TRBV4-3; d_call: -; clone_size: -; cdr3_nt: TGCGCCAGCAGCCACCCCCCGGCCAGGGGCCCCTACAATGAGCAGTTCTTC; cdr3_aa: CASSHPPARGPYNEQFF
j_call: TRBJ1-4; v_call: TRBV15; d_call: TRBD1; clone_size: -; cdr3_nt: TGTGCCACCAGCAGAGCGGCGGGACAGGGACACGAAAAACTGTTTTTT; cdr3_aa: CATSRAAGQGHEKLFF
j_call: TRBJ1-3; v_call: TRBV30; d_call: -; clone_size: -; cdr3_nt: TGTGCCTGGATACCCTCTGGAAACACCATATATTTT; cdr3_aa: CAWIPSGNTIYF
j_call: TRBJ2-7; v_call: TRBV7-8; d_call: TRBD2; clone_size: -; cdr3_nt: TGTGCCAGCAGCTCTCTTTTGGCGGGAGAACACGAGCAGTACTTC; cdr3_aa: CASSSLLAGEHEQYF
j_call: TRBJ2-1; v_call: TRBV7-3; d_call: TRBD1; clone_size: -; cdr3_nt: TGTGCCAGCAGGAATAACCCGGGACAGATTTACAATGAGCAGTTCTTC; cdr3_aa: CASRNNPGQIYNEQFF
j_call: TRBJ2-2; v_call: TRBV9; d_call: -; clone_size: -; cdr3_nt: TGTGCCAGCAGCGCGCCGATAAGCTCGAACACCGGGGAGCTGTTTTTT; cdr3_aa: CASSAPISSNTGELFF
j_call: TRBJ2-2; v_call: TRBV4-1; d_call: TRBD2; clone_size: once; cdr3_nt: TGCGCCAGCAGCCAAATACTAGCGGGAGGGCCCGGCACCGGGGAGCTGTTTTTT; cdr3_aa: CASSQILAGGPGTGELFF
j_call: TRBJ1-4; v_call: TRBV5-5; d_call: -; clone_size: -; cdr3_nt: TGTGCCAGCAGCCTCGGACCGATAGGAGCAACTAATGAAAAACTGTTTTTT; cdr3_aa: CASSLGPIGATNEKLFF
j_call: TRBJ2-3; v_call: TRBV24-1; d_call: TRBD1; clone_size: -; cdr3_nt: TGTGCCACCAGTGACCGGACAGGGATCTGGGACGATACGCAGTATTTT; cdr3_aa: CATSDRTGIWDDTQYF
j_call: TRBJ1-1; v_call: TRBV5-6; d_call: -; clone_size: -; cdr3_nt: TGTGCCAGCAGCTCCCATAGGAACACTGAAGCTTTCTTT; cdr3_aa: CASSSHRNTEAFF
j_call: TRBJ2-1; v_call: TRBV19; d_call: TRBD2; clone_size: -; cdr3_nt: TGTGCCAGTAGCCATTTACGGACCTCTGGGAGGGCCAATGAGCAGTTCTTC; cdr3_aa: CASSHLRTSGRANEQFF
j_call: TRBJ1-1; v_call: TRBV11-2; d_call: -; clone_size: -; cdr3_nt: TGTGCCAGCAGCTTAGCCGGTATAGGGACTGAAGCTTTCTTT; cdr3_aa: CASSLAGIGTEAFF
j_call: TRBJ1-1; v_call: TRBV10-3; d_call: -; clone_size: -; cdr3_nt: TGTGCCATCAGGCCGGTGGACAGCACTGAAGCTTTCTTT; cdr3_aa: CAIRPVDSTEAFF
j_call: TRBJ2-1; v_call: TRBV9; d_call: -; clone_size: -; cdr3_nt: TGTGCCAGCAGCGAGCGAGGGGGGACCTACAATGAGCAGTTCTTC; cdr3_aa: CASSERGGTYNEQFF
j_call: TRBJ2-1; v_call: TRBV6-2/TRBV6-3; d_call: -; clone_size: -; cdr3_nt: TGTGCCAGCAGTAATCCCTCACACCCGGGACATTCCTACAATGAGCAGTTCTTC; cdr3_aa: CASSNPSHPGHSYNEQFF
j_call: TRBJ2-2; v_call: TRBV19; d_call: -; clone_size: -; cdr3_nt: TGTGCCAGTACTCTCAACTCAGGGGCGAAGTTCACCGGGGAGCTGTTTTTT; cdr3_aa: CASTLNSGAKFTGELFF
j_call: TRBJ2-6; v_call: TRBV6-5; d_call: TRBD1; clone_size: -; cdr3_nt: TGTGCCACCACGGACAGGGGGGCCAACGTCCTGACTTTC; cdr3_aa: CATTDRGANVLTF
j_call: TRBJ2-1; v_call: TRBV2; d_call: TRBD2; clone_size: -; cdr3_nt: TGTGCCAGCAACTCCGGGACTAGCGGGAGTAGGAATGAGCAGTTCTTC; cdr3_aa: CASNSGTSGSRNEQFF
j_call: TRBJ2-7; v_call: TRBV6-2/TRBV6-3; d_call: TRBD2; clone_size: -; cdr3_nt: TGTGCCAGCAGCCCGGATGGCGGGAGGGCCCTTAACTCCTACGAGCAGTACTTC; cdr3_aa: CASSPDGGRALNSYEQYF
j_call: TRBJ2-3; v_call: TRBV11-3; d_call: TRBD2; clone_size: -; cdr3_nt: TGTGCCAGCAGCTCCTCCGGGGGTAGCGGGGAAGATACGCAGTATTTT; cdr3_aa: CASSSSGGSGEDTQYF
j_call: TRBJ1-6; v_call: TRBV7-2; d_call: -; clone_size: -; cdr3_nt: TGTGCCAGCAGCTCCGAAAGCTATAATTCACCCCTCCACTTT; cdr3_aa: CASSSESYNSPLHF
j_call: TRBJ1-1; v_call: TRBV7-3; d_call: -; clone_size: -; cdr3_nt: TGTGCCAGCAGCACGTACACGGGAGGAAAAACTGAAGCTTTCTTT; cdr3_aa: CASSTYTGGKTEAFF
j_call: TRBJ2-1; v_call: TRBV7-8; d_call: -; clone_size: once; cdr3_nt: TGTGCCAGCAGCTTTCAGGGCAGGGAGCAGTTCTTC; cdr3_aa: CASSFQGREQFF
j_call: TRBJ2-7; v_call: TRBV27; d_call: TRBD1; clone_size: -; cdr3_nt: TGTGCCAAGGGGACAGGGCCCGCTCCCTACGAGCAGTACTTC; cdr3_aa: CAKGTGPAPYEQYF
j_call: TRBJ1-4; v_call: TRBV15; d_call: -; clone_size: -; cdr3_nt: TGTGCCACCAGCAGAGATCTGGGCCAAATGGGTGAAAAACTGTTTTTT; cdr3_aa: CATSRDLGQMGEKLFF
j_call: TRBJ1-5; v_call: TRBV28; d_call: -; clone_size: once; cdr3_nt: TGTGCCAGCAGTTTAGTCGCAGACTATAGCAATCAGCCCCAGCATTTT; cdr3_aa: CASSLVADYSNQPQHF
j_call: TRBJ2-7; v_call: TRBV7-4; d_call: TRBD2; clone_size: -; cdr3_nt: TGTGCCAGCAGCGGGAGACTAGCGGGAGAGGTCTACGAGCAGTACTTC; cdr3_aa: CASSGRLAGEVYEQYF
j_call: TRBJ1-2; v_call: TRBV28; d_call: -; clone_size: -; cdr3_nt: TGTGCCAGCAGTCCCCGGGGCGGGGGTTATGGCTACACCTTC; cdr3_aa: CASSPRGGGYGYTF
j_call: TRBJ1-1; v_call: TRBV13; d_call: TRBD1; clone_size: -; cdr3_nt: TGTGCCAGCAGTCGACAGGGGAACACTGAAGCTTTCTTT; cdr3_aa: CASSRQGNTEAFF
j_call: TRBJ2-4; v_call: TRBV29-1; d_call: TRBD2; clone_size: -; cdr3_nt: TGCAGCGTTTTGCGGGGGGGAGCCAAAAACATTCAGTACTTC; cdr3_aa: CSVLRGGAKNIQYF
j_call: TRBJ1-1; v_call: TRBV4-2; d_call: -; clone_size: -; cdr3_nt: TGTGCCAGCAGCCTAGATTTCTCTGAAGCTTTCTTT; cdr3_aa: CASSLDFSEAFF
j_call: TRBJ1-5; v_call: TRBV5-1; d_call: -; clone_size: -; cdr3_nt: TGCGCCAGCAGCTTGGGGACGGCTAGCAATCAGCCCCAGCATTTT; cdr3_aa: CASSLGTASNQPQHF
j_call: TRBJ1-3; v_call: TRBV5-1; d_call: TRBD1; clone_size: -; cdr3_nt: TGCGCCAGCAGCTCCGCGACAGGGGCGTCCGGAAACACCATATATTTT; cdr3_aa: CASSSATGASGNTIYF
j_call: TRBJ2-6; v_call: TRBV21-1; d_call: -; clone_size: -; cdr3_nt: TGTGCCAGCAGCAAAGAAAGTAAGGGGACTGGGGCCAACGTCCTGACTTTC; cdr3_aa: CASSKESKGTGANVLTF
j_call: TRBJ2-1; v_call: TRBV19; d_call: TRBD2; clone_size: once; cdr3_nt: TGTGCCAGTAGTATAGTGCGACTAGCGGGAGGTCCCTCCTACAATGAGCAGTTCTTC; cdr3_aa: CASSIVRLAGGPSYNEQFF
j_call: TRBJ2-2; v_call: TRBV30; d_call: -; clone_size: -; cdr3_nt: TGTGCCTGGAGGGTGACTGGGACCACCGGGGAGCTGTTTTTT; cdr3_aa: CAWRVTGTTGELFF
j_call: TRBJ2-2; v_call: TRBV5-1; d_call: -; clone_size: -; cdr3_nt: TGCGCCAGCAGCTCACAGGGACCCGGGGAGCTGTTTTTT; cdr3_aa: CASSSQGPGELFF
j_call: TRBJ2-1; v_call: TRBV28; d_call: TRBD2; clone_size: -; cdr3_nt: TGTGCCAGCCGATCCGGGACTAGCGGGAGAAATGAGCAGTTCTTC; cdr3_aa: CASRSGTSGRNEQFF
j_call: TRBJ2-7; v_call: TRBV11-2; d_call: -; clone_size: once; cdr3_nt: TGTGCCAGCAGCTTAGATTTTGTCGAGGACGGGACCTCCTACGAGCAGTACTTC; cdr3_aa: CASSLDFVEDGTSYEQYF
j_call: TRBJ1-6; v_call: TRBV14; d_call: TRBD1; clone_size: once; cdr3_nt: TGTGCCAGCAGCCGCTTGGGACAGGCGTTTAATTCACCCCTCCACTTT; cdr3_aa: CASSRLGQAFNSPLHF
j_call: TRBJ2-2; v_call: TRBV27; d_call: TRBD2; clone_size: -; cdr3_nt: TGTGCCAGAATAGCGGGAGGGTCGCACACCGGGGAGCTGTTTTTT; cdr3_aa: CARIAGGSHTGELFF
j_call: TRBJ2-3; v_call: TRBV7-2; d_call: TRBD2; clone_size: -; cdr3_nt: TGTGCCAGCAGCTCGGGGACTAGAGGGATGGAAGATACGCAGTATTTT; cdr3_aa: CASSSGTRGMEDTQYF
j_call: TRBJ2-1; v_call: TRBV19; d_call: -; clone_size: -; cdr3_nt: TGTGCCAGTAGTATTGCGGAGGGGGCCCATGAGCAGTTCTTC; cdr3_aa: CASSIAEGAHEQFF